This entry features one T cell receptor beta chain sequence. The entry originates in a study of cytomegalovirus exposure and HLA in healthy donors. Profiled with immunoSEQ multiplex PCR; TCRdb holds only in-frame clones, not every one. The sample records over 100,000 clones, roughly nine tenths being singletons. J lost 2 bases, V lost 4 bases, and 4 bases had no gene match. The CDR3 loop spans 16 amino acids. The germline V gene has CDR1 SGHRS and CDR2 YFSETQ. This clonotype was sampled from a woman aged 18-29 years in good health and CMV-seronegative. The gene calls are TRBV5-1 and TRBJ2-3, with 13 bases lining up with TRBD2. Sequenced material: PBMCs. The CDR3 reads CASSPGLAGFTDTQYF. The CDR3 DNA sequence: TGCGCCAGCAGCCCGGGACTAGCGGGGTTCACAGATACGCAGTATTTT.